These 32 T cell receptor beta chains were all obtained from the same sample, sequenced in a study of blood T cell repertoires in COVID-19. Sequenced by immunoSEQ multiplex PCR; TCRdb stores in-frame clones only, minus some. The sample records a few hundred thousand clones, roughly nine tenths being singletons. Sequenced sample: PBMCs or T cells enriched from blood (not recorded which). These receptors originate from a woman in her fifties or sixties who had been exposed to COVID-19.

The chain links TRBV27 to TRBJ2-2, with 15 bases aligning to TRBD2. The junction had 7 bases not matched to a gene; V was cut back by 5 bases and J by 6 bases. Germline CDR1 reads MNHEY; CDR2 reads SMNVEV (reference sequence). The CDR3 spans 17 residues. CDR3 bases: TGTGCCAGCAGTCCTCTTCGGACTAGCGGGGGGGCCGGGGAGCTGTTTTTT. Encoded protein: CASSPLRTSGGAGELFF.

Only one count was recorded for this clone. The rearrangement joins TRBV5-1 to TRBJ2-5; 7 nucleotides align to TRBD1. The CDR3 spans 13 residues. Unmatched junction bases numbered 6, after V lost 4 bases and J lost 6 bases. The germline V gene has CDR1 SGHRS and CDR2 YFSETQ. CDR3 DNA sequence: TGCGCCAGCAGCATAAACAGGGGAAAGACCCAGTACTTC. This sequence encodes CASSINRGKTQYF.

This chain connects TRBV5-1 to TRBJ2-5; 8 bases match TRBD1. Losses at the gene ends were 4 bases for V and 5 bases for J; bases not matched to a gene: 7. From germline, CDR1 is SGHRS and CDR2 YFSETQ. The CDR3 is made up of 14 amino acids. Written as DNA, the CDR3 is TGCGCCAGCAGCGCGAGACAGGGGTTGGAGACCCAGTACTTC. As protein: CASSARQGLETQYF.

The chain employs TRBV6-1 and TRBJ1-2, with no clear D. Germline CDR1 is MNHNS and CDR2 is SASEGT. Trimming removed 2 bases at V and 4 bases at J, with 8 bases between. The CDR3 has 13 residues. CDR3 protein: CASSEYGVYGYTF. The CDR3 region has the DNA TGTGCCAGCAGTGAATACGGGGTCTATGGCTACACCTTC.

The V call is TRBV3-1 (or the pseudogene TRBV3-2), the J call TRBJ1-4, with D unclear. Trimming took 0 bases from V and 0 from J, leaving 11 bases between them. The germline gives CDR1 LGHDT, CDR2 YNNKEL (reference sequence). CDR3 length: 17 residues. The CDR3 DNA reads TGTGCCAGCAGCCAAGAGGGCTGGGCCACAACTAATGAAAAACTGTTTTTT. It codes for CASSQEGWATTNEKLFF.

The V call is TRBV2, the J call TRBJ2-1; D is possibly TRBD2 (6 bases). V was shortened by 5 bases and J by 1 base, with 12 bases between the two germline ends. The CDR3 consists of 15 residues. Per the germline V gene, CDR1 is SNHLY and CDR2 is FYNNEI. CDR3 loop: CASSPLAISYNEQFF. CDR3 bases: TGTGCCAGCAGTCCCCTAGCGATATCCTACAATGAGCAGTTCTTC.

This sequence joins TRBV6-4 and TRBJ2-3; D perhaps matches TRBD2 (5 bases). CDR1 is MRHNA, CDR2 SNTAGT, per germline. Trimming took 5 bases from V and 6 from J, leaving 12 bases between them. This CDR3 region has 13 residues. DNA for the CDR3: TGTGCCAGCAGTCTCGACTACTCGGATACGCAGTATTTT. Its translation is CASSLDYSDTQYF.

J is TRBJ2-2 and V is TRBV5-6, with 7 bases that match TRBD1. The CDR3 sequence is 16 residues long. Germline CDR1 is SGHDT and CDR2 is YYEEEE. J gave up 3 bases and V 2 bases, and 7 bases lay outside the gene matches. The CDR3 DNA reads TGTGCCAGCAGCTTCATAGACAGGGAGCACACCGGGGAGCTGTTTTTT. Translating it yields CASSFIDREHTGELFF.

The chain couples TRBV19 to TRBJ2-7, with TRBD1 identical over 10 bases. CDR1 is LNHDA, CDR2 SQIVND, per germline (reference sequence). The CDR3 covers 16 residues. The trim removed 3 bases at V and 5 bases at J, leaving 10 bases unmatched. The CDR3 region is CASSIGQGVRGHEQYF. The CDR3 coding sequence is TGTGCCAGTAGTATTGGACAGGGGGTCCGTGGCCACGAGCAGTACTTC.

The gene calls are TRBV28 and TRBJ1-4; D is uncertain. V was shortened by 2 bases and J by 8 bases, with 15 bases between the two germline ends. The CDR3 covers 15 residues. CDR1 MDHEN and CDR2 SYDVKM come from the germline V gene. The CDR3 sequence is CASSLAPGRVEKLFF. CDR3 in DNA: TGTGCCAGCAGTTTAGCCCCTGGGCGGGTGGAAAAACTGTTTTTT.

V usage is TRBV9 and J usage is TRBJ1-2, with 12 bases fitting TRBD1. The germline CDR1 and CDR2 sequences are SGDLS and YYNGEE. With 4 bases clipped from V and 4 bases from J, the junction kept 11 bases outside the gene matches. The CDR3 has 17 residues. As DNA, the CDR3 is TGTGCCAGCAGCACCAGCCGGGACAGGGGGCGCGCCTATGGCTACACCTTC. The encoded protein is CASSTSRDRGRAYGYTF. Based on the CDR3 plus reference TRBV9 and TRBJ1-2, the full variable domain is DSGVTQTPKHLITATGQRVTLRCSPRSGDLSVYWYQQSLDQGLQFLIQYYNGEERAKGNILERFSAQQFPDLHSELNLSSLELGDSALYFCASSTSRDRGRAYGYTFGSGTRLTVV.

Only one count was recorded for this clone. The chain has TRBV15 and TRBJ1-3, with TRBD1 matching 11 bases. J was trimmed by 3 bases and V by 2 bases; bases with no gene match: 6. CDR1 LNHNV and CDR2 YYDKDF come from the germline V gene (reference sequence). The length of the CDR3 is 17 residues. The CDR3 nucleotides are TGTGCCACCAGCAGATCCGGGGGGACAGGGGGTGGAAACACCATATATTTT. It encodes CATSRSGGTGGGNTIYF.

In its sample, this clone was seen a few times. This rearrangement joins TRBV25-1 to TRBJ2-7; 9 bases map to TRBD1. CDR1 and CDR2 from the germline V gene are MGHDK and SYGVNS. J gave up 5 bases and V 3 bases, and 14 bases lay outside the gene matches. CDR3 length: 17 residues. CDR3 DNA: TGTGCCAGCAGTGATTTTGGGACAGGGTACCTCTTGAACGAGCAGTACTTC. It specifies CASSDFGTGYLLNEQYF.

The CDR3 DNA sequence: TGTGCCAGCAGCCGTGGACTATTCGCCCTCCACTTT. It encodes CASSRGLFALHF. The gene calls are TRBV28 and TRBJ1-6; D is unclear. The CDR3 contains 12 residues. The germline gives CDR1 MDHEN, CDR2 SYDVKM. The ends were cut back, 6 bases at V and 14 bases at J, with 14 bases in the middle. Combining the CDR3 with reference TRBV28 and TRBJ1-6 gives the whole variable domain DVKVTQSSRYLVKRTGEKVFLECVQDMDHENMFWYRQDPGLGLRLIYFSYDVKMKEKGDIPEGYSVSREKKERFSLILESASTNQTSMYLCASSRGLFALHFGNGTRLTVT.

The chain is built from TRBV24-1 and TRBJ1-2; TRBD1 matches at 8 bases. Per the germline V gene, CDR1 is KGHDR and CDR2 is SFDVKD. Trimming cost V 4 bases and J 8 bases; bases outside gene matches: 11. The CDR3 consists of 15 residues. The CDR3 DNA reads as TGTGCCACCAGTGAGACGACAGGGGCAAGACCGGGCTACACCTTC. Protein product: CATSETTGARPGYTF.

The chain combines TRBV15 with TRBJ2-7, with D tentatively TRBD2 (5 bases). Germline V lookup: CDR1 LNHNV, CDR2 YYDKDF (reference sequence). The CDR3 loop spans 15 amino acids. Trimming took 0 bases from V and 3 from J, leaving 12 bases between them. The chain's CDR3 is CATSRDAGSFYEQYF. For the CDR3, the DNA is TGTGCCACCAGCAGAGATGCGGGTTCGTTCTACGAGCAGTACTTC.

This chain links TRBV25-1 with TRBJ2-7, with 11 bases identical to TRBD1. Germline CDR1 reads MGHDK; CDR2 reads SYGVNS. This CDR3 is 15 amino acids long. The V segment lost 3 bases and the J segment 4 bases; nucleotides outside the gene matches: 5. CDR3 DNA: TGTGCCAGCAGTGACCCCGGGACAGGGGGTTACGAGCAGTACTTC. Its translation: CASSDPGTGGYEQYF.

The chain carries TRBV27 and TRBJ2-7; D is possibly TRBD2 (6 bases). This CDR3 is built from 15 residues. The V end was cut by 5 bases, the J end by 2 bases, with 16 bases between. CDR1 and CDR2 (germline): MNHEY, SMNVEV (reference sequence). The CDR3 here is CASSIRGAPPYEQYF. The DNA for the CDR3 is TGTGCCAGCAGTATCCGCGGGGCACCCCCCTACGAGCAGTACTTC.

The chain has TRBV28 and TRBJ2-7, with TRBD1 identical over 7 bases. CDR3 length equals 15 residues. V lost 4 bases to trimming and J lost 6 bases; unmatched junction nucleotides: 12. Germline V gene data show CDR1 as MDHEN and CDR2 as SYDVKM. DNA of the CDR3: TGTGCCAGCAGTTCGAGAAAAGACAGGGACAGCGAGCAGTACTTC. Its translation: CASSSRKDRDSEQYF.

V and J are TRBV6-2 or TRBV6-3 and TRBJ1-1; D not resolved. The CDR3 runs to 13 residues. V shed 2 bases and J shed 2 bases, with 6 bases lying between them. Germline CDR1 reads MNHEY; CDR2 reads SVGEGT. The DNA for the CDR3 is TGTGCCAGCAGTTACCGGGTCAACACTGAAGCTTTCTTT. This codes for CASSYRVNTEAFF.

This sequence joins TRBV5-5 and TRBJ1-4, with a possible D match to TRBD1 (6 bases). The germline V gene encodes CDR1 SGHKS and CDR2 YYEKEE (reference sequence). Trimming took 0 bases from V and 8 from J, leaving 8 bases between them. The CDR3 has 13 amino acids. For the CDR3, the DNA is TGTGCCAGCAGCTTGGGGCAGGGGGAAAAACTGTTTTTT. Translated, it gives CASSLGQGEKLFF. Drawing the rest from reference TRBV5-5 and TRBJ1-4, the complete variable domain is DAGVTQSPTHLIKTRGQQVTLRCSPISGHKSVSWYQQVLGQGPQFIFQYYEKEERGRGNFPDRFSARQFPNYSSELNVNALLLGDSALYLCASSLGQGEKLFFGSGTQLSVL.

This sequence joins TRBV5-4 and TRBJ1-2, with TRBD1 identical over 7 bases. The CDR3 loop spans 14 amino acids. Germline values: CDR1 SGHNT, CDR2 YYREEE (reference sequence). V was pared by 3 bases and J by 4 bases, with 6 bases of the junction left unmatched. CDR3 bases: TGTGCCAGCAGCTCCGGACAGGAGCCCTATGGCTACACCTTC. Residues: CASSSGQEPYGYTF.

The V and J genes are TRBV29-1 and TRBJ2-7; TRBD1 is a possible D gene (7 bases). V lost 5 bases, J lost 2 bases, and 16 bases lay in between. The V gene's germline CDR1 is SQVTM and CDR2 ANQGSEA. The CDR3 has 14 residues. This CDR3 reads CSVQTQGGPYEQYF. DNA of the CDR3: TGCAGCGTTCAAACCCAGGGGGGACCCTACGAGCAGTACTTC.

The chain uses TRBV6-5 and TRBJ2-2; no definite D call. Germline lookup yields CDR1 MNHEY and CDR2 SVGAGI. The CDR3 has 11 amino acids. V was clipped by 6 bases and J by 5 bases, with 4 bases between them. CDR3 in DNA: TGTGCCAGCAGAACAACCGGGGAGCTGTTTTTT. It specifies CASRTTGELFF.

This clone came up once. V is TRBV3-1 (or the pseudogene TRBV3-2) and J is TRBJ2-2, with TRBD1 matching 8 bases. The CDR3 is made up of 15 amino acids. V dropped 4 bases and J dropped 3; count of bases not matched to a gene: 4. Germline V gene lookup returns CDR1 LGHDT and CDR2 YNNKEL (reference sequence). In DNA, the CDR3 is TGTGCCAGCAGCCTGACAGGGGTCGACACCGGGGAGCTGTTTTTT. Translating gives CASSLTGVDTGELFF.

This chain connects TRBV6-5 to TRBJ2-2; D gene uncertain. V lost 6 bases, J lost 6 bases, and 14 bases lay in between. Germline loops: CDR1 MNHEY, CDR2 SVGAGI. This CDR3 has 14 amino acids. CDR3 region: CASSAESRAGELFF. In DNA, the CDR3 is TGTGCCAGCAGCGCGGAGAGCAGAGCCGGGGAGCTGTTTTTT.

The chain carries TRBV15 and TRBJ2-5; maybe TRBD2 (6 bases). The V and J ends lost 0 bases and 5 bases respectively, with 13 bases between them. The CDR3 is made up of 15 amino acids. Germline CDR1 is LNHNV and CDR2 is YYDKDF (reference sequence). The CDR3 here is CATSREASGWETQYF. In nucleotides, the CDR3 is TGTGCCACCAGCAGAGAAGCAAGCGGGTGGGAGACCCAGTACTTC.

The V call is TRBV9, the J call TRBJ2-7, with TRBD1 matching 7 bases. Trimming took 0 bases from V and 0 from J; bases not matched to a gene: 3. Looked up from germline, CDR1 is SGDLS and CDR2 is YYNGEE. The CDR3 runs 15 residues. As DNA, the CDR3 is TGTGCCAGCAGCGTAGATGGGACAGTCTCCTACGAGCAGTACTTC. Amino acid sequence: CASSVDGTVSYEQYF. The full variable domain, completed using reference TRBV9 and TRBJ2-7, is DSGVTQTPKHLITATGQRVTLRCSPRSGDLSVYWYQQSLDQGLQFLIQYYNGEERAKGNILERFSAQQFPDLHSELNLSSLELGDSALYFCASSVDGTVSYEQYFGPGTRLTVT.

The chain combines TRBV28 with TRBJ1-2, with D hard to call. Trimming shortened V by 2 bases and J by 0 bases, and 7 bases separated the two germline ends. The V gene's germline CDR1 is MDHEN and CDR2 SYDVKM. This CDR3 is 14 amino acids long. The CDR3 DNA follows: TGTGCCAGCAGTTTAGACTTGACTAACTATGGCTACACCTTC. It yields the protein CASSLDLTNYGYTF.

The CDR3 DNA reads TGTGCCAGCAGTTTAAGACAGGGTCGAGATTCACCCCTCCACTTT. Protein sequence: CASSLRQGRDSPLHF. This chain uses TRBV27 with TRBJ1-6; TRBD1 matches 7 bases. CDR3 length: 15 residues. Trimming removed 2 bases from V and 8 bases from J; junction bases left unmatched: 6. In germline, CDR1 is MNHEY, CDR2 SMNVEV (reference sequence).

V is TRBV5-4 and J is TRBJ2-5; D is unclear. CDR3 size: 13 residues. Germline values: CDR1 SGHNT, CDR2 YYREEE (reference sequence). V lost 0 bases and J lost 5, with 8 bases in between. This CDR3 reads CASSLAPPETQYF. The CDR3 DNA follows: TGTGCCAGCAGCTTGGCCCCTCCGGAGACCCAGTACTTC.

The V call is TRBV7-2, the J call TRBJ1-2; D is possibly TRBD1 (6 bases). The germline V and J ends were trimmed by 5 bases and 7 bases, with 17 bases remaining between them. The CDR3 loop spans 14 amino acids. The germline V gene has CDR1 SGHTA and CDR2 FQGNSA. The chain's CDR3 is CASSTRTDSLGYTF. CDR3 in DNA: TGTGCCAGCAGCACGCGAACGGACAGTCTTGGCTACACCTTC.